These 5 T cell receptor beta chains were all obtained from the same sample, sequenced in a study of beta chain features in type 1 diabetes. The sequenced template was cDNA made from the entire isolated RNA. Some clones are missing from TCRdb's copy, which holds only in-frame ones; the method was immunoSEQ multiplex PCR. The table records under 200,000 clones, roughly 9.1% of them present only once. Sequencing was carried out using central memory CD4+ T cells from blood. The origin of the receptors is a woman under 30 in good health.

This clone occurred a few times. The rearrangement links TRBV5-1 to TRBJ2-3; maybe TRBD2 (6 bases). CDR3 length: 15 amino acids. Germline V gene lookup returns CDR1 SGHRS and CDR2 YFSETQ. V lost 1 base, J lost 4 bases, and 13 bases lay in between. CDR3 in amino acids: CASSLSGVGADTQYF. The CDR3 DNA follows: TGCGCCAGCAGCTTGTCGGGGGTTGGGGCAGATACGCAGTATTTT.

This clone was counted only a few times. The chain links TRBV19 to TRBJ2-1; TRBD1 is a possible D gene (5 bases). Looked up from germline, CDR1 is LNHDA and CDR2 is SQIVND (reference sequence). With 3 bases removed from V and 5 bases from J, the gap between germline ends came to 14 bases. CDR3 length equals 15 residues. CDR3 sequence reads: CASSISDRLHNEQFF. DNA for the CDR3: TGTGCCAGTAGTATCAGTGACAGACTCCACAATGAGCAGTTCTTC.

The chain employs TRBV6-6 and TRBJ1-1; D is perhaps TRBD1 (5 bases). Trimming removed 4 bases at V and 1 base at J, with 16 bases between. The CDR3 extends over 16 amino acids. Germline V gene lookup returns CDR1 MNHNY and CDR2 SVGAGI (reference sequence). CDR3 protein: CASSWRDGVSNTEAFF. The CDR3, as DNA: TGTGCCAGCAGTTGGCGGGACGGTGTTTCGAACACTGAAGCTTTCTTT.

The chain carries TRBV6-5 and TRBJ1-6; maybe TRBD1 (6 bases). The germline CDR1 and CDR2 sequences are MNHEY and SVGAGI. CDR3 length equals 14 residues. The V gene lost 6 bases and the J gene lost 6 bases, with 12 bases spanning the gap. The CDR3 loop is CASRPGGLNSPLHF. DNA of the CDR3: TGTGCCAGCAGGCCGGGGGGCCTTAATTCACCCCTCCACTTT.

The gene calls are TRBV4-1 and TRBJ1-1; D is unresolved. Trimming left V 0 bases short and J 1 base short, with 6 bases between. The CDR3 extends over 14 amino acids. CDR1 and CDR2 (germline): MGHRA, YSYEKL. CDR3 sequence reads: CASSQDLENTEAFF. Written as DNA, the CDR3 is TGCGCCAGCAGCCAAGATCTAGAGAACACTGAAGCTTTCTTT.